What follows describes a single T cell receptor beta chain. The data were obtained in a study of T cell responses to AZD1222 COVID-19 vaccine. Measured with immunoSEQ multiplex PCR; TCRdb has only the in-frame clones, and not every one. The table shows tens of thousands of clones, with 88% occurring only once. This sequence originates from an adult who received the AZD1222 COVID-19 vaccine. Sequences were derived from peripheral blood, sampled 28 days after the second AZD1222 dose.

The DNA for the CDR3 is TGTGCCAGCAGCTTAGAAAGGAGGGTCCAGTACGAGCAGTACTTC. Protein product: CASSLERRVQYEQYF. The chain links TRBV11-2 to TRBJ2-7; a possible D gene is TRBD2 (6 bases). Per germline, CDR1 SGHAT and CDR2 FQNNGV. Deletions cut 0 bases from V and 4 bases from J, with 13 bases between. The CDR3 is 15 amino acids.